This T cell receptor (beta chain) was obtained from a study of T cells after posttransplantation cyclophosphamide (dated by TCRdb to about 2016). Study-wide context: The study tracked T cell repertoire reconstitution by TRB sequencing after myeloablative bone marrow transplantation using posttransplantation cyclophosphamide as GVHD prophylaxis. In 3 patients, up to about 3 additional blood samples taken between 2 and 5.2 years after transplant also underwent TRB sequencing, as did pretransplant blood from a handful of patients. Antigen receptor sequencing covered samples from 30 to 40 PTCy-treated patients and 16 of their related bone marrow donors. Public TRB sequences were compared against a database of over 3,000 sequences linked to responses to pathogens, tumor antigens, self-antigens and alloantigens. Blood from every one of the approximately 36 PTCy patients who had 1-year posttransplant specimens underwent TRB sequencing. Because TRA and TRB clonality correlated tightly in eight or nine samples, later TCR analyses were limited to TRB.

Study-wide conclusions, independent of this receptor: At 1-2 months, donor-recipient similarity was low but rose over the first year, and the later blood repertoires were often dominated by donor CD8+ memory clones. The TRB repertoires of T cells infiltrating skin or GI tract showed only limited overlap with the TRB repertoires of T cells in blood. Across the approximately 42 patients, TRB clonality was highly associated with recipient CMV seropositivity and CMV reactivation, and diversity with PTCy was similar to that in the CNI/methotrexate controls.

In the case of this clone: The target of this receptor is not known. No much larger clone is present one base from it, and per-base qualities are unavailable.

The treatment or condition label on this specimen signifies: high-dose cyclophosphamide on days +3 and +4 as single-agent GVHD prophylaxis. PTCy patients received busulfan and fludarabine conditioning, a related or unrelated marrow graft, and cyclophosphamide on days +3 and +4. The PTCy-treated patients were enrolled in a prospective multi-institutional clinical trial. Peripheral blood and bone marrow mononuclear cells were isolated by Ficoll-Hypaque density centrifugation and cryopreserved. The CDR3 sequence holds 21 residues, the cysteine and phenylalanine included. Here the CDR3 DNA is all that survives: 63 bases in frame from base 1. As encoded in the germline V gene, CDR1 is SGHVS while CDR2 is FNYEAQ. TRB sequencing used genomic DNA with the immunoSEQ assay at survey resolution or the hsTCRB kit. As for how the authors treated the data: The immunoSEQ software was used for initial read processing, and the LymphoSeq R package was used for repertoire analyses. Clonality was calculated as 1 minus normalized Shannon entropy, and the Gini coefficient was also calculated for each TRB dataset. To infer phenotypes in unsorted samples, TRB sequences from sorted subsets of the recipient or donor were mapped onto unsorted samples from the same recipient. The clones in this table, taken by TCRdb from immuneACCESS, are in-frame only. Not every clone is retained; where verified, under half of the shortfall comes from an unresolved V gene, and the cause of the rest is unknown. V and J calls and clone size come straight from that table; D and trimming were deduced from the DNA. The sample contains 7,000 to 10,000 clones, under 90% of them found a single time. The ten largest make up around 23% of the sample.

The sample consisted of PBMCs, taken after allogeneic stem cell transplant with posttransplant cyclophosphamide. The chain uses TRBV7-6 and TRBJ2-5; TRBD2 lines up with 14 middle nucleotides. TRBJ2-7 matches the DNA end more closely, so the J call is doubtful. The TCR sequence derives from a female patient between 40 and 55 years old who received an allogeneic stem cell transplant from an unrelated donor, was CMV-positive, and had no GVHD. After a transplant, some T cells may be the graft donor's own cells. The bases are TGTGCCAGCAGCTTAGCCCATAAATGGACTAGCGGGGGGCTAACCTCCTACGAGCAGTACTTC. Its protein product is CASSLAHKWTSGGLTSYEQYF.